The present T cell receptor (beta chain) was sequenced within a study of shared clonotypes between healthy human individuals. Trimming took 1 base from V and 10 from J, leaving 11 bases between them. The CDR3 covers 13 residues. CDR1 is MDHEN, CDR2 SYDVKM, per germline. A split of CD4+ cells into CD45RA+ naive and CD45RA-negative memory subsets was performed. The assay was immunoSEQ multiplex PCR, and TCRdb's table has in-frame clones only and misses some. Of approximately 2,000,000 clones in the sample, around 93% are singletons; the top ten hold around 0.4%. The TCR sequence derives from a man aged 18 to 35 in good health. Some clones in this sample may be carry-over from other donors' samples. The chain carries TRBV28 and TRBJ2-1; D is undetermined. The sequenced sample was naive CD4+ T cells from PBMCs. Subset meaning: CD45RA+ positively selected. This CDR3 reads CASSLSRVSEQFF. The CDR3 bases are TGTGCCAGCAGTTTATCCCGGGTATCCGAGCAGTTCTTC.